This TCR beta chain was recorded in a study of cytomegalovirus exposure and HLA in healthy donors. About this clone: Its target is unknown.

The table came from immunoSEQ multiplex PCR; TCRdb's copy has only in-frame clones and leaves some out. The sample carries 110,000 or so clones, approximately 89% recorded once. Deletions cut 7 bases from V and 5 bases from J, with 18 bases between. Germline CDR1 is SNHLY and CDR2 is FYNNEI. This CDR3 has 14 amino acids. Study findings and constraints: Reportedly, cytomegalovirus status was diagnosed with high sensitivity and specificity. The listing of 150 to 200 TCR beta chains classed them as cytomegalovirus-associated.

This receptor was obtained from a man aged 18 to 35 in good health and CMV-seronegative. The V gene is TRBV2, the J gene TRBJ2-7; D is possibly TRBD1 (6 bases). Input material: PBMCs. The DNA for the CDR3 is TGTGCCAGCAAAAGACAGGCCCAAACCCACGAGCAGTACTTC. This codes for CASKRQAQTHEQYF.